This is a list of T cell receptor beta chains from one sample in a study of blood T cell repertoires in COVID-19. The assay was immunoSEQ multiplex PCR, and TCRdb's table has in-frame clones only and misses some. The table includes roughly 200,000 clones, more than 60% detected once. The specimen sequenced was peripheral blood. The source of these receptors is a man between 45 and 60 years old who had recovered from COVID-19. CDR3s include the opening cysteine and the closing phenylalanine or tryptophan. The order of the fields is clone size, V gene, D gene, J gene, CDR3 DNA, CDR3 protein. D genes are given only for firm matches. Clone size appears in some rows only: once, few, many, or a class for an expanded clone.

abundance: -
v_gene: TRBV15
d_gene: TRBD1
j_gene: TRBJ2-5
CDR3nt: TGTGCCACCAGCAGAGGGACAGGGGGTGGTGAGACCCAGTACTTC
CDR3aa: CATSRGTGGGETQYF

abundance: -
v_gene: TRBV21-1
d_gene: -
j_gene: TRBJ2-3
CDR3nt: TGTGCCAGCAGCAAAGACGGACTAGCGGGCACCAACTGCAACCCCACAGATACGCAGTATTTT
CDR3aa: CASSKDGLAGTNCNPTDTQYF

abundance: -
v_gene: TRBV5-1
d_gene: TRBD1
j_gene: TRBJ1-4
CDR3nt: TGCGCCAGCAGCTTGGTGGGGACAGGGCGAGAAAAACTGTTTTTT
CDR3aa: CASSLVGTGREKLFF

abundance: -
v_gene: TRBV19
d_gene: -
j_gene: TRBJ1-5
CDR3nt: TGTGCCAGTAGGGCACTGGGGGGTATTCCGAGCAATCAGCCCCAGCATTTT
CDR3aa: CASRALGGIPSNQPQHF

abundance: -
v_gene: TRBV11-2
d_gene: -
j_gene: TRBJ2-3
CDR3nt: TGTGCCAGCAGCTTGTTTCCTCTACTAGGAAACACAGATACGCAGTATTTT
CDR3aa: CASSLFPLLGNTDTQYF

abundance: -
v_gene: TRBV6-1
d_gene: -
j_gene: TRBJ2-2
CDR3nt: TGTGCCAGCAGTGACGGAGGGAACACCGGGGAGCTGTTTTTT
CDR3aa: CASSDGGNTGELFF

abundance: -
v_gene: TRBV15
d_gene: TRBD2
j_gene: TRBJ2-5
CDR3nt: TGTGCCACCAGCAGAGGGTTAGGGACTAGCGGGAGTTTTTTTAAAGAGACCCAGTACTTC
CDR3aa: CATSRGLGTSGSFFKETQYF

abundance: -
v_gene: TRBV10-3
d_gene: TRBD2
j_gene: TRBJ2-1
CDR3nt: TGTGCCATCACCGGGCGGGAGCGAAGCTCCTACAATGAGCAGTTCTTC
CDR3aa: CAITGRERSSYNEQFF

abundance: -
v_gene: TRBV27
d_gene: -
j_gene: TRBJ2-7
CDR3nt: TGTGCCACCATGAGACTGGACAGGGAGGGTAAGCAGTACTTC
CDR3aa: CATMRLDREGKQYF

abundance: -
v_gene: TRBV7-9
d_gene: -
j_gene: TRBJ1-2
CDR3nt: TGTGCCAGCAGCCCAACCAACAGGAAGTATGGCTACACCTTC
CDR3aa: CASSPTNRKYGYTF

abundance: few
v_gene: TRBV11-3
d_gene: -
j_gene: TRBJ2-1
CDR3nt: TGTGCCAGCAGCTTAGGGCAGGGGGAGCAGTTCTTC
CDR3aa: CASSLGQGEQFF

abundance: -
v_gene: TRBV2
d_gene: -
j_gene: TRBJ1-1
CDR3nt: TGTGCCAGCAGTATGGGCCGGGGGTTTACTGAAGCTTTCTTT
CDR3aa: CASSMGRGFTEAFF

abundance: -
v_gene: TRBV3-1/TRBV3-2
d_gene: -
j_gene: TRBJ2-1
CDR3nt: TGTGCCAGCAGCGATAGAGGGTACTCCTACAATGAGCAGTTCTTC
CDR3aa: CASSDRGYSYNEQFF

abundance: -
v_gene: TRBV3-1/TRBV3-2
d_gene: TRBD1
j_gene: TRBJ2-5
CDR3nt: TGTGCCAGCAGCCAAGACCCCAGGACAGGCATGGGAGAGACCCAGTACTTC
CDR3aa: CASSQDPRTGMGETQYF

abundance: -
v_gene: TRBV11-2
d_gene: TRBD2
j_gene: TRBJ2-1
CDR3nt: TGTGCCAGCAGACAGACTAGCGGGAGGGAGAATGAGCAGTTCTTC
CDR3aa: CASRQTSGRENEQFF

abundance: -
v_gene: TRBV3-1/TRBV3-2
d_gene: TRBD2
j_gene: TRBJ2-7
CDR3nt: TGTGCCAGCAGCCTGTCCGGACTAGCGGGAGTCGAGCAGTACTTC
CDR3aa: CASSLSGLAGVEQYF

abundance: -
v_gene: TRBV6-5
d_gene: -
j_gene: TRBJ1-5
CDR3nt: TGTGCCAGCAGTTACTCGCCCACAAGTAATCAGCCCCAGCATTTT
CDR3aa: CASSYSPTSNQPQHF

abundance: -
v_gene: TRBV3-1/TRBV3-2
d_gene: TRBD1
j_gene: TRBJ1-5
CDR3nt: TGTGCCAGCAGCGGGACAGGTAGCCAGCCCCAGCATTTT
CDR3aa: CASSGTGSQPQHF

abundance: -
v_gene: TRBV19
d_gene: TRBD1
j_gene: TRBJ2-3
CDR3nt: TGTGCCAGTAGTATAGAACTGACAGGGGCCGCACCGCAGTATTTT
CDR3aa: CASSIELTGAAPQYF

abundance: -
v_gene: TRBV21-1
d_gene: -
j_gene: TRBJ2-2
CDR3nt: TGTGCCAGCAGCAATCAACTAGCGGGAGGTAGGAACACCGGGGAGCTGTTTTTT
CDR3aa: CASSNQLAGGRNTGELFF

abundance: -
v_gene: TRBV5-1
d_gene: TRBD1
j_gene: TRBJ2-5
CDR3nt: TGCGCCAGCAGGGGGACAGGGAGAAAGACCCAGTACTTC
CDR3aa: CASRGTGRKTQYF

abundance: -
v_gene: TRBV10-3
d_gene: -
j_gene: TRBJ2-3
CDR3nt: TGTGCCATCAGTGAGTCAGACAGGTCTATGGGGCAGTATTTT
CDR3aa: CAISESDRSMGQYF

abundance: -
v_gene: TRBV4-3
d_gene: -
j_gene: TRBJ2-2
CDR3nt: TGCGCCAGCAGCCAAGGACTCGGATACACCGGGGAGCTGTTTTTT
CDR3aa: CASSQGLGYTGELFF

abundance: -
v_gene: TRBV29-1
d_gene: TRBD1
j_gene: TRBJ1-1
CDR3nt: TGCAGCGGAACGACAGGGGGAGAAACTGAAGCTTTCTTT
CDR3aa: CSGTTGGETEAFF

abundance: -
v_gene: TRBV28
d_gene: TRBD1
j_gene: TRBJ1-5
CDR3nt: TGTGCCAGCAGCGGGGGACAGGGACTAAATCAGCCCCAGCATTTT
CDR3aa: CASSGGQGLNQPQHF